The next 25 T cell receptor beta chains were all read from a single sample in a study of CD8 T cells in Susac syndrome. When the RNA was reverse transcribed, random hexamers were used with an input of 0.5 to 1 ug. TCRdb reprocessed the immunoSEQ multiplex PCR reads with MiXCR, giving one entry per CDR3 protein. The sample has approximately 200,000 distinct CDR3 sequences; 92% are singletons. The source material was CD8+ T cells from PBMCs. These receptors all stem from a human donor with multiple sclerosis.

This clonotype was found a few times. V and J are TRBV20-1 and TRBJ1-2; D is unresolved. V was pared by 3 bases and J by 7 bases, with 0 bases between. CDR1 DFQATT and CDR2 SNEGSKA come from the germline V gene (reference sequence). This CDR3 is built from 8 residues. The CDR3 DNA follows: TGCAGTGCTAGTGGCTACACCTTC. Its protein is CSASGYTF.

V and J are TRBV7-9 and TRBJ2-7; TRBD1 or TRBD2 may be the D gene (7 bases each). The CDR3 is 16 residues long. The V end lost 4 bases, the J end lost 1 base, and 17 bases lay between the germline ends. CDR1 and CDR2 from the germline V gene are SEHNR and FQNEAQ (reference sequence). The CDR3 nucleotides are TGTGCCAGCAGCTCTACAGCGGGGACAGCATCCTACGAGCAGTACTTC. Its translation: CASSSTAGTASYEQYF.

The V call is TRBV5-4, the J call TRBJ2-1; no firm D call. V was clipped by 1 base and J by 10 bases, with 6 bases between them. The CDR3 consists of 11 residues. CDR1 and CDR2 from the germline V gene are SGHNT and YYREEE (reference sequence). DNA for the CDR3: TGTGCCAGCAGCTTGCGCCGCGAGCAGTTCTTC. Its protein product is CASSLRREQFF.

The chain is built from TRBV11-2 and TRBJ1-5, with a possible D match to TRBD1 (5 bases). Germline-derived CDR1 and CDR2 are SGHAT and FQNNGV. The CDR3 contains 15 residues. Trimming shortened V by 4 bases and J by 3 bases, and 13 bases separated the two germline ends. The CDR3 spells CASSSGPGLNQPQHF. In DNA, the CDR3 is TGTGCCAGCAGCTCGGGCCCAGGGCTCAATCAGCCCCAGCATTTT.

This chain uses TRBV6-2 or TRBV6-3 with TRBJ1-1; D is unresolved. This CDR3 comprises 13 residues. The V gene's germline CDR1 is MNHEY and CDR2 SVGEGT. V was clipped by 4 bases and J by 0 bases, with 6 bases between them. The CDR3 region has the DNA TGTGCCAGCAGTTTCGGACTGAACACTGAAGCTTTCTTT. Translated, it gives CASSFGLNTEAFF.

The V gene is TRBV6-6, the J gene TRBJ2-1, with 8 bases fitting TRBD2. Trimming took 4 bases from V and 1 from J; bases not matched to a gene: 6. The CDR3 has 16 residues. Germline lookup yields CDR1 MNHNY and CDR2 SVGAGI (reference sequence). The CDR3 reads CASSFSLAASYNEQFF. CDR3 nucleotides: TGTGCCAGCAGTTTCTCACTAGCGGCTTCCTACAATGAGCAGTTCTTC.

The chain uses TRBV19 and TRBJ2-7, with 7 positions matching TRBD2. Germline CDR1 reads LNHDA; CDR2 reads SQIVND (reference sequence). Unmatched junction bases numbered 6, after V lost 5 bases and J lost 5 bases. This CDR3 comprises 13 residues. In nucleotides, the CDR3 is TGTGCCAGTAGTCAACGAGGGAGGGACGAGCAGTACTTC. This gives the protein CASSQRGRDEQYF.

V gene TRBV30 combines with J gene TRBJ1-2; weak D call: TRBD1 (6 bases). The CDR3 runs 18 residues. The germline V gene encodes CDR1 GTSNPN and CDR2 SVGIG (reference sequence). Between the trimmed V and J ends, which lost 1 base and 11 bases, there was a span of 32 bases. CDR3 sequence (DNA): TGTGCCTGGAGTGCACCCCTGCAATCGGGACAATTTTTCCGTTCGTACACCTTC. Protein product: CAWSAPLQSGQFFRSYTF.

The chain carries TRBV7-9 and TRBJ2-5, with D possibly matching TRBD1 (6 bases). CDR3 length: 15 amino acids. V was shortened by 5 bases and J by 2 bases, with 15 bases between the two germline ends. Per germline, CDR1 SEHNR and CDR2 FQNEAQ (reference sequence). The CDR3: CASSEDSQSQETQYF. The CDR3 DNA sequence: TGTGCCAGCAGCGAGGACAGCCAGAGTCAAGAGACCCAGTACTTC.

The chain links TRBV20-1 to TRBJ1-6; TRBD1 aligns across 9 bases. The CDR3 spans 12 residues. The germline V gene has CDR1 DFQATT and CDR2 SNEGSKA (reference sequence). With V trimmed by 4 bases and J by 14 bases, 6 bases remained unmatched. The CDR3 loop is CSAIGQGYTLHF. CDR3 nucleotides: TGCAGTGCTATCGGACAGGGGTACACCCTCCACTTT.

A single count supports this clonotype. The chain is built from TRBV20-1 and TRBJ1-5; no definite D call. Germline CDR1 DFQATT, CDR2 SNEGSKA (reference sequence). V was cut by 0 bases and J by 0 bases, with 12 bases left in between. There are 16 residues in the CDR3. The CDR3 reads CSARDQQAPSNQPQHF. CDR3 bases: TGCAGTGCTAGAGACCAGCAGGCTCCTAGCAATCAGCCCCAGCATTTT.

V usage is TRBV2 and J usage is TRBJ2-5, with D possibly being TRBD1 or TRBD2 (5 bases each). Germline V gene lookup returns CDR1 SNHLY and CDR2 FYNNEI. The V gene lost 1 base and the J gene lost 2 bases, with 8 bases spanning the gap. CDR3 length equals 14 residues. As DNA, the CDR3 is TGTGCCAGCAGTGAAGGAGGGGTGCAAGAGACCCAGTACTTC. As protein: CASSEGGVQETQYF.

The V and J genes are TRBV20-1 and TRBJ1-2; D not certain. V was trimmed by 6 bases and J by 4 bases, leaving 12 bases between them. Germline V lookup: CDR1 DFQATT, CDR2 SNEGSKA (reference sequence). This CDR3 spans 12 amino acids. This CDR3 reads CSARVMSYGYTF. The CDR3 DNA follows: TGCAGTGCAAGGGTTATGAGCTATGGCTACACCTTC.

This clonotype has only a few counts. This chain joins TRBV27 and TRBJ2-7; the D gene could be TRBD1 or TRBD2 (5 bases each). V shed 6 bases and J shed 6 bases, with 18 bases lying between them. The CDR3 sequence is 14 residues long. Germline V gene data show CDR1 as MNHEY and CDR2 as SMNVEV (reference sequence). Here the CDR3 reads CASSYEGHGPEQYF. In nucleotides, the CDR3 is TGTGCCAGCAGCTACGAGGGGCACGGCCCCGAGCAGTACTTC.

Of note for this clonotype: One end of the junction does not line up with germline, which may come from a read error. The chain carries TRBV5-4 and TRBJ2-1; 10 positions match TRBD2. The length of the CDR3 is 14 residues. CDR1 and CDR2 (germline): SGHNT, YYREEE (reference sequence). The CDR3 region is CASSQSGGAWGTVF. Here the CDR3 DNA reads TGTGCCAGCAGTCAGAGCGGGGGGGCTTGGGGCACGGTCTTC.

The J gene is TRBJ2-7, the V gene TRBV2, with D perhaps TRBD2 (6 bases). Trimming took 2 bases from V and 5 from J, leaving 10 bases between them. Germline lookup yields CDR1 SNHLY and CDR2 FYNNEI. CDR3 length equals 13 residues. CDR3 nucleotide sequence: TGTGCCAGCAGTGAAAGGAGGGGCCACGAGCAGTACTTC. It is translated as CASSERRGHEQYF.

V is TRBV2 and J is TRBJ1-3; 8 nucleotides line up with TRBD1. V was pared by 1 base and J by 0 bases, with 2 bases of the junction left unmatched. The CDR3 length is 16 residues. In germline, CDR1 is SNHLY, CDR2 FYNNEI. The CDR3 region is CASSEGTGISGNTIYF. DNA of the CDR3: TGTGCCAGCAGTGAAGGGACAGGGATCTCTGGAAACACCATATATTTT.

The chain carries TRBV28 and TRBJ1-5; TRBD1 matches 7 bases. This CDR3 spans 15 amino acids. Trimming took 5 bases from V and 5 from J; bases not matched to a gene: 9. The germline V gene encodes CDR1 MDHEN and CDR2 SYDVKM. The CDR3 nucleotides are TGTGCCAGCAGTCTTGGGACAGCTGCCCATCAGCCCCAGCATTTT. This codes for CASSLGTAAHQPQHF.

This sequence joins TRBV13 and TRBJ2-6; D possibly corresponds to TRBD1 (6 bases). Trimming shortened V by 5 bases and J by 1 base, and 9 bases separated the two germline ends. From germline, CDR1 is PRHDT and CDR2 FYEKMQ (reference sequence). This CDR3 region has 15 residues. This CDR3 reads CASSARGSGANVLTF. The CDR3 nucleotides are TGTGCCAGCAGCGCCAGGGGTTCTGGGGCCAACGTCCTGACTTTC.

The chain couples TRBV2 to TRBJ1-1; D unclear. Germline V gene lookup returns CDR1 SNHLY and CDR2 FYNNEI. Deletions cut 7 bases from V and 4 bases from J, with 13 bases between. There are 13 residues in the CDR3. In DNA form, the CDR3 reads TGTGCCAGCACCGTGAGCCCGGGCACTGAAGCTTTCTTT. Its protein product is CASTVSPGTEAFF.

The chain uses TRBV15 and TRBJ1-3; no clear D gene. V lost 0 bases and J lost 7, with 7 bases in between. Germline loops: CDR1 LNHNV, CDR2 YYDKDF (reference sequence). The CDR3 runs to 13 residues. This CDR3 reads CATSREPWNTIYF. The CDR3 DNA follows: TGTGCCACCAGCAGAGAACCGTGGAACACCATATATTTT.

The chain links TRBV7-9 to TRBJ2-7; D unresolved. Trimming shortened V by 5 bases and J by 2 bases, and 10 bases separated the two germline ends. The germline CDR1 and CDR2 sequences are SEHNR and FQNEAQ (reference sequence). The length of the CDR3 is 13 residues. The CDR3 coding sequence is TGTGCCAGCAGCGACTCAAATCCCTACGAGCAGTACTTC. Its protein is CASSDSNPYEQYF.

This sequence joins TRBV2 and TRBJ2-7; a weak D match, TRBD1 (6 bases). The CDR3 has 12 residues. V lost 6 bases and J lost 4, with 10 bases in between. CDR1 SNHLY and CDR2 FYNNEI come from the germline V gene. The CDR3 sequence is CASSQGIYEQYF. The CDR3, as DNA: TGTGCCAGCAGCCAGGGGATTTACGAGCAGTACTTC.

J is TRBJ2-1 and V is TRBV4-1; tentatively, D is TRBD2 (6 bases). The ends were cut back, 3 bases at V and 4 bases at J, with 16 bases in the middle. Germline V gene data show CDR1 as MGHRA and CDR2 as YSYEKL. The CDR3 is 16 amino acids. The CDR3 loop is CASSHLPGTGYNEQFF. In DNA, the CDR3 is TGCGCCAGCAGCCACCTCCCGGGGACTGGGTACAATGAGCAGTTCTTC.

This clonotype was detected once. V usage is TRBV5-1 and J usage is TRBJ2-2, with TRBD2 matching 12 bases. The V segment lost 1 base and the J segment 3 bases; nucleotides outside the gene matches: 22. Germline-derived CDR1 and CDR2 are SGHRS and YFSETQ. CDR3 size: 23 residues. In DNA, the CDR3 is TGCGCCAGCAGCTTGCTCGGACAGGGGGAGACTAGCGGGGGATTGAAAGACACCGGGGAGCTGTTTTTT. This codes for CASSLLGQGETSGGLKDTGELFF.